The 5 T cell receptor beta chains presented below share a single source sample, sequenced in a study of OX40 agonist ivuxolimab in advanced cancers. TCRdb's copy holds only in-frame clones and misses some; the assay was immunoSEQ multiplex PCR. The table lists 80,000 or so clones, more than 70% of them singletons. Material: CD4+ or CD8+ T cells sorted from blood, obtained in a trial of the OX40 agonist ivuxolimab. These receptors were taken from an adult with an advanced solid tumor such as melanoma, head and neck, liver or kidney cancer.

The rearrangement links TRBV7-2 to TRBJ2-3, with D unresolved. Germline V lookup: CDR1 SGHTA, CDR2 FQGNSA. Trimming left V 0 bases short and J 3 bases short, with 13 bases between. This CDR3 has 16 residues. The CDR3 reads CASSLALSLATDTQYF. The CDR3 coding sequence is TGTGCCAGCAGCTTAGCGCTGTCTTTGGCGACAGATACGCAGTATTTT. Together with reference TRBV7-2 and TRBJ2-3, the CDR3 gives the full variable domain: GAGVSQSPSNKVTEKGKDVELRCDPISGHTALYWYRQSLGQGLEFLIYFQGNSAPDKSGLPSDRFSAERTGGSVSTLTIQRTQQEDSAVYLCASSLALSLATDTQYFGPGTRLTVL.

This chain joins TRBV5-1 and TRBJ2-2; D gene ambiguous. Germline CDR1 SGHRS, CDR2 YFSETQ. The CDR3 spans 14 residues. Trimming took off 2 bases at V and 3 bases at J, with 8 bases between the two ends. CDR3 in DNA: TGCGCCAGCAGCTTAGACGGTTACACCGGGGAGCTGTTTTTT. Its protein is CASSLDGYTGELFF.

The chain couples TRBV29-1 to TRBJ2-7; TRBD1 agrees at 11 bases. Per the germline V gene, CDR1 is SQVTM and CDR2 is ANQGSEA. This CDR3 region has 13 residues. Losses at the gene ends were 6 bases for V and 7 bases for J; bases not matched to a gene: 8. The CDR3 DNA sequence: TGCAGCGTCAAGGGACAGGGGGGTTTGGAGCAGTACTTC. It encodes CSVKGQGGLEQYF.

The CDR3 sequence is CASMGRKEAFF. CDR3 nucleotides: TGTGCCAGCATGGGGAGGAAGGAAGCTTTCTTT. The V call is TRBV5-4, the J call TRBJ1-1; no clear D. The ends were cut back, 6 bases at V and 8 bases at J, with 11 bases in the middle. Germline V gives CDR1 SGHNT, CDR2 YYREEE (reference sequence). The CDR3 is 11 amino acids.

The rearrangement uses TRBV9 and TRBJ2-3; TRBD1 might be the D (5 bases). Per the germline V gene, CDR1 is SGDLS and CDR2 is YYNGEE. Trimming removed 0 bases from V and 4 bases from J, with 12 bases in between. The CDR3 extends over 15 amino acids. The CDR3 sequence is CASSVDGAIADTQYF. The CDR3 nucleotides read TGTGCCAGCAGCGTAGATGGGGCCATTGCAGATACGCAGTATTTT.